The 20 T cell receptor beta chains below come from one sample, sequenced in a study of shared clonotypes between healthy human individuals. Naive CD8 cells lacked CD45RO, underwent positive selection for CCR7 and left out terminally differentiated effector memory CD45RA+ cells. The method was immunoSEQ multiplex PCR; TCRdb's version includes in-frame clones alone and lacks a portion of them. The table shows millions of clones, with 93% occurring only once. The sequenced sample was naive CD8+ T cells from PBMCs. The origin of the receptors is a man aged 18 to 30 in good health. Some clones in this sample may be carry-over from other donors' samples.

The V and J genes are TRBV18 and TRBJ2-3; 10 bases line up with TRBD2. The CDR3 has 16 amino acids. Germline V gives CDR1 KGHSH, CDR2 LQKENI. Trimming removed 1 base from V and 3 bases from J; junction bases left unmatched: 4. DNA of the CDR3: TGTGCCAGCTCACCACGGCTAGCGGGAGAGACAGATACGCAGTATTTT. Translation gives CASSPRLAGETDTQYF.

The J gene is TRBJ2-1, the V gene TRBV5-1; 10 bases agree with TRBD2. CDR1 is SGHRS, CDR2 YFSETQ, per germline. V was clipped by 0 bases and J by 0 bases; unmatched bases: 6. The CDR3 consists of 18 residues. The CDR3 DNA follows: TGCGCCAGCAGCTTGGCTGGGCTAGCGGGGGCCTCCTACAATGAGCAGTTCTTC. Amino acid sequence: CASSLAGLAGASYNEQFF.

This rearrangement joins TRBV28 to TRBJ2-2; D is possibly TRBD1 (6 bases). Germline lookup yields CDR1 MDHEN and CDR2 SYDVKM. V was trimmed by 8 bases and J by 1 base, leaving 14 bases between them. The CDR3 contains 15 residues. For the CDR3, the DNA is TGTGCCAGCGCAATACCGGGACAGAACACCGGGGAGCTGTTTTTT. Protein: CASAIPGQNTGELFF.

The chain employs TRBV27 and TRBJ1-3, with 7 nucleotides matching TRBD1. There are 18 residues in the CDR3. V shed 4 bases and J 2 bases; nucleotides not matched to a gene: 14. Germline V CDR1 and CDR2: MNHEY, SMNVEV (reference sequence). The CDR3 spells CASSSFPRDRGAGNTIYF. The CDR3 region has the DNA TGTGCCAGCAGTTCATTCCCCCGGGACAGAGGTGCTGGAAACACCATATATTTT.

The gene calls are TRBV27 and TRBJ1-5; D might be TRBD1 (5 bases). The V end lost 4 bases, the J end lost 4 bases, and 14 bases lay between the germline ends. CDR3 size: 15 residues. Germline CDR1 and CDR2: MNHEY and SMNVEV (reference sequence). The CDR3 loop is CASSYSLGTNQPQHF. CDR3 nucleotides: TGTGCCAGCAGTTACTCTCTGGGGACGAATCAGCCCCAGCATTTT.

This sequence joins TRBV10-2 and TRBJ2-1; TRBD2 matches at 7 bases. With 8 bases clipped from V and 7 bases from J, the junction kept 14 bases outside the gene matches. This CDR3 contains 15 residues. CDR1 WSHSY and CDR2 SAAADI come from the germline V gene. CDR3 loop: CASRNAAGSINEQFF. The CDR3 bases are TGCGCCAGCCGAAACGCAGCGGGATCAATAAATGAGCAGTTCTTC.

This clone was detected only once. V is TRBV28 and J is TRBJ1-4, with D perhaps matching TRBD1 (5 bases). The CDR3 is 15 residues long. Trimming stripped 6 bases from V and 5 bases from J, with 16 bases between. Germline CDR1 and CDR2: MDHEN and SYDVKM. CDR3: CASSSPAGRNEKLFF. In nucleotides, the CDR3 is TGTGCCAGCAGCTCCCCGGCAGGGAGGAATGAAAAACTGTTTTTT.

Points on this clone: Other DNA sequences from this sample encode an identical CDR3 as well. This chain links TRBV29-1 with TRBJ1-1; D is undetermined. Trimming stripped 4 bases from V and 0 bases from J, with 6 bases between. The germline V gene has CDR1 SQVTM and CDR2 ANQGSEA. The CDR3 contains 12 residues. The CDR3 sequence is CSVVGVNTEAFF. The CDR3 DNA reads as TGCAGCGTTGTCGGGGTGAACACTGAAGCTTTCTTT.

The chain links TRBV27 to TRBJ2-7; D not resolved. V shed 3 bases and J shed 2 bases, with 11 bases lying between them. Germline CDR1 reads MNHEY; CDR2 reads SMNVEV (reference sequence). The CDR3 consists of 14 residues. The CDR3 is CASSFGPPPYEQYF. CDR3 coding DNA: TGTGCCAGCAGTTTTGGTCCTCCTCCCTACGAGCAGTACTTC.

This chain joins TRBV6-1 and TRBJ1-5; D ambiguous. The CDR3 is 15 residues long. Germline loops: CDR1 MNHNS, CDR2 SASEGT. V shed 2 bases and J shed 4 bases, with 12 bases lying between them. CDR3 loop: CASSEIGRRNQPQHF. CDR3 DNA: TGTGCCAGCAGTGAAATAGGACGGAGAAATCAGCCCCAGCATTTT.

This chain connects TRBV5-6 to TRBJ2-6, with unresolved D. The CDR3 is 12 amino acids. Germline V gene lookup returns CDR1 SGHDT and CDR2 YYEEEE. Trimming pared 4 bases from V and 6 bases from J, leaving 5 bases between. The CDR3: CASSLQANVLTF. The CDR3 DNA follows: TGTGCCAGCAGCCTCCAGGCCAACGTCCTGACTTTC. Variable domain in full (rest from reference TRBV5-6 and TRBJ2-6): DAGVTQSPTHLIKTRGQQVTLRCSPKSGHDTVSWYQQALGQGPQFIFQYYEEEERQRGNFPDRFSGHQFPNYSSELNVNALLLGDSALYLCASSLQANVLTFGAGSRLTVL.

CDR3 sequence: CASTNLAEATDTQYF. CDR3 DNA: TGTGCCAGCACCAATTTAGCGGAGGCGACAGATACGCAGTATTTT. The rearrangement uses TRBV2 and TRBJ2-3, with D possibly being TRBD2 (6 bases). Trimming stripped 7 bases from V and 3 bases from J, with 17 bases between. This CDR3 has 15 residues. Germline values: CDR1 SNHLY, CDR2 FYNNEI. The full variable domain, with the rest looked up from reference TRBV2 and TRBJ2-3, is EPEVTQTPSHQVTQMGQEVILRCVPISNHLYFYWYRQILGQKVEFLVSFYNNEISEKSEIFDDQFSVERPDGSNFTLKIRSTKLEDSAMYFCASTNLAEATDTQYFGPGTRLTVL.

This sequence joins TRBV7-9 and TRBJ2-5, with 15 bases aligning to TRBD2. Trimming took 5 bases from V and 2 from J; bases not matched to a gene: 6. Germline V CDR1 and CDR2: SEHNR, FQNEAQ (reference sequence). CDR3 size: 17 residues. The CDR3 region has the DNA TGTGCCAGCAGCCCTGTAGGACTAGCGGGAGGGCAAGAGACCCAGTACTTC. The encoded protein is CASSPVGLAGGQETQYF.

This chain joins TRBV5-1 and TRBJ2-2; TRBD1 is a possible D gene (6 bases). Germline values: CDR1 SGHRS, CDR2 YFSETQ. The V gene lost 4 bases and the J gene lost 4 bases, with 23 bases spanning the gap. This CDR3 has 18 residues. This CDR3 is CASSQPRVGGWSTGELFF. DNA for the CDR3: TGCGCCAGCAGCCAACCCCGGGTAGGGGGTTGGAGCACCGGGGAGCTGTTTTTT.

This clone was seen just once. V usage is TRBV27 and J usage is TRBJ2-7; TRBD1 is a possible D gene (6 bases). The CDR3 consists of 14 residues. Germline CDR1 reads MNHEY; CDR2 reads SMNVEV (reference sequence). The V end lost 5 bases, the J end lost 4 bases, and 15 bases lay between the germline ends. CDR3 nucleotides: TGTGCCAGCAGTGCCCAGGGGAAAGGTTACGAGCAGTACTTC. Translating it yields CASSAQGKGYEQYF.

CDR3 protein: CASSQRLAGSEQYF. The CDR3 region has the DNA TGTGCCAGCAGCCAGCGACTAGCGGGAAGCGAGCAGTACTTC. This chain joins TRBV14 and TRBJ2-7, with 11 bases aligning to TRBD2. The CDR3 covers 14 residues. The V gene end was trimmed by 3 bases and the J gene end by 6 bases; junction bases not matched to a gene: 4. Germline V gives CDR1 SGHDN, CDR2 FVKESK.

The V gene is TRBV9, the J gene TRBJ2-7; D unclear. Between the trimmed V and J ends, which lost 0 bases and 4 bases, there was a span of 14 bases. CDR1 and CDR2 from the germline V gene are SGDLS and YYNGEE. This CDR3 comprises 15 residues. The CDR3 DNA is TGTGCCAGCAGCGTAGGTTACCATCAGGTATACGAGCAGTACTTC. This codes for CASSVGYHQVYEQYF.

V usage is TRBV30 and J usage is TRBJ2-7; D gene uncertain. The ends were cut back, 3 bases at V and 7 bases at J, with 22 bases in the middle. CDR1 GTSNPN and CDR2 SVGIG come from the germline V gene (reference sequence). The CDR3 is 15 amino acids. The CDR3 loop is CAWSALGVPFGEQYF. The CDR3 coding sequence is TGTGCCTGGAGCGCCCTCGGTGTCCCCTTTGGGGAGCAGTACTTC.

DNA of the CDR3: TGTGCCAGCAGTCAACGGACAGCCCCCCGCGGGCAGTACTTC. Translated, it gives CASSQRTAPRGQYF. The V and J genes are TRBV11-2 and TRBJ2-7; TRBD1 is a possible D gene (6 bases). The V gene lost 6 bases and the J gene lost 9 bases, with 21 bases spanning the gap. This CDR3 is built from 14 residues. Germline loops: CDR1 SGHAT, CDR2 FQNNGV. Looking up the rest from reference TRBV11-2 and TRBJ2-7 gives the full variable domain: EAGVAQSPRYKIIEKRQSVAFWCNPISGHATLYWYQQILGQGPKLLIQFQNNGVVDDSQLPKDRFSAERLKGVDSTLKIQPAKLEDSAVYLCASSQRTAPRGQYFGPGTRLTVT.

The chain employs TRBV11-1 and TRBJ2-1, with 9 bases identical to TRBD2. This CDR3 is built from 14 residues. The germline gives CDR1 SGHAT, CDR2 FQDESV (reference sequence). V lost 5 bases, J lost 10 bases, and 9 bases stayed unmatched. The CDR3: CASSGTSRIGEQFF. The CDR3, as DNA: TGTGCCAGCAGCGGGACTAGCCGGATCGGGGAGCAGTTCTTC.